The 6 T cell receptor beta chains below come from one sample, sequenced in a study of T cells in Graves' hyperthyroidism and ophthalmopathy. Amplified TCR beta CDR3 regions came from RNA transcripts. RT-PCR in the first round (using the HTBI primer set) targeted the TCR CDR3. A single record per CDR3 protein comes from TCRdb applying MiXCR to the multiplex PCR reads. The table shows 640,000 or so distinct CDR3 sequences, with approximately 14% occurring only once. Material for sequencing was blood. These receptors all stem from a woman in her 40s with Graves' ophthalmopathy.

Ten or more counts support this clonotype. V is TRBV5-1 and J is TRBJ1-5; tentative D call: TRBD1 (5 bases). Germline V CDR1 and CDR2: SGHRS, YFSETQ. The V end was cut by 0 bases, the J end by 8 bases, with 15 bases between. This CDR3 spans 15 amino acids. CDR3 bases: TGCGCCAGCAGCTTGGGGGACGGCAGAGGGGAGCCCCAGCATTTT. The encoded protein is CASSLGDGRGEPQHF.

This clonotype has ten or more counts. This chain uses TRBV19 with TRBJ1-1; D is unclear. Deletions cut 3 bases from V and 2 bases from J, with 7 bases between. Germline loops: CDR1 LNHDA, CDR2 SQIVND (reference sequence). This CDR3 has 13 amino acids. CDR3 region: CASSIVLNTEAFF. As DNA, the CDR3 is TGTGCCAGTAGTATCGTACTTAACACTGAAGCTTTCTTT.

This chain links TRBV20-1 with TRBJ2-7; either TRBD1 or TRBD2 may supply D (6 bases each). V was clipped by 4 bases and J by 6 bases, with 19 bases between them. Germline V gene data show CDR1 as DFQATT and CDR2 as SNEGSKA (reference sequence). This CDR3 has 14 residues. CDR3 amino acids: CSAMNRLGGSEQYF. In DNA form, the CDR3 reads TGCAGTGCTATGAACCGCCTGGGGGGCTCCGAGCAGTACTTC.

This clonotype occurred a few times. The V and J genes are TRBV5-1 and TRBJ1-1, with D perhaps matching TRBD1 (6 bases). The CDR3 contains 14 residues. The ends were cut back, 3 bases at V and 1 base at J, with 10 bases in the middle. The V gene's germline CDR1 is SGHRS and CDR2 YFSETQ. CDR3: CASSWEGGNTEAFF. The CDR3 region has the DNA TGCGCCAGCAGCTGGGAGGGGGGGAACACTGAAGCTTTCTTT.

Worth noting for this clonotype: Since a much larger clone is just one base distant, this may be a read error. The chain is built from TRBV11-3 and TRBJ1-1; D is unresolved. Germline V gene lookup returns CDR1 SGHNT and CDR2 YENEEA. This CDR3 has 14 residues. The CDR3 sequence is CANSLVGVNTEAFF. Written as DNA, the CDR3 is TGTGCCAACAGCTTAGTCGGCGTGAACACTGAAGCTTTCTTT.

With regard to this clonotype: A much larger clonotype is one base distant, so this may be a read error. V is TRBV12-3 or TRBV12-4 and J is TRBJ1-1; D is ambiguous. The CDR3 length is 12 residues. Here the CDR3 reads CASSPRGSHWVF. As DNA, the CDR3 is TGTGCCAGCAGTCCCCGGGGTTCCCATTGGGTGTTT.